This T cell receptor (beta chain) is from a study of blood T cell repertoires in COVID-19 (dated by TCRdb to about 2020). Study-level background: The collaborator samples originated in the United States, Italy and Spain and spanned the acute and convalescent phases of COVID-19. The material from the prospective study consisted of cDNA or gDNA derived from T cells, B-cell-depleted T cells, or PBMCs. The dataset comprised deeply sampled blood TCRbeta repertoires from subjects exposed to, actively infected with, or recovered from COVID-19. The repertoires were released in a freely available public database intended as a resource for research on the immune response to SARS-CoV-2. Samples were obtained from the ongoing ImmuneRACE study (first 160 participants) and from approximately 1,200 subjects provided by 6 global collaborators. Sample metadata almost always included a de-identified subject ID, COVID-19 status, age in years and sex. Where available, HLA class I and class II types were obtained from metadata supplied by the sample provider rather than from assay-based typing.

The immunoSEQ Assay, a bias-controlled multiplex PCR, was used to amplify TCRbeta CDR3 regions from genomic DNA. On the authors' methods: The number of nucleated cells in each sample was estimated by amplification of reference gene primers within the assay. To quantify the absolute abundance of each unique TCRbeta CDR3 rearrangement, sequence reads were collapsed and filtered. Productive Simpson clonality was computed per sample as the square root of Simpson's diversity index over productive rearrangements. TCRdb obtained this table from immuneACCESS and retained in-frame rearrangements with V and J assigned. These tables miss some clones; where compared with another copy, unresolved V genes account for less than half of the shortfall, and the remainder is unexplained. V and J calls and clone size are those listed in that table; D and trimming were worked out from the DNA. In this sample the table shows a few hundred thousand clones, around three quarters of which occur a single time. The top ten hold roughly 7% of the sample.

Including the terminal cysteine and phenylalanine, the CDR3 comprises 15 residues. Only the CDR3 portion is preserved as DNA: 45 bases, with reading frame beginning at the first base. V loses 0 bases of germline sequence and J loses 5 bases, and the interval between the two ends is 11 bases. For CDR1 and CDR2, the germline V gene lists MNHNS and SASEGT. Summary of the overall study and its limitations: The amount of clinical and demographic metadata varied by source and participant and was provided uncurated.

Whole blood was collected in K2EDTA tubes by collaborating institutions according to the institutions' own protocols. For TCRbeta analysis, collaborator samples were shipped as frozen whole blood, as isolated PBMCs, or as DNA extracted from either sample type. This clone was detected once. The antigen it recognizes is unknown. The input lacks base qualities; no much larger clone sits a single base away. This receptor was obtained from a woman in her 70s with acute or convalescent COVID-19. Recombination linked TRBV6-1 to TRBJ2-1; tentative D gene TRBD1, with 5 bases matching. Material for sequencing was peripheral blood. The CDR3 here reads CASSEAGPWDNEQFF. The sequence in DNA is TGTGCCAGCAGTGAAGCGGGGCCCTGGGACAATGAGCAGTTCTTC.